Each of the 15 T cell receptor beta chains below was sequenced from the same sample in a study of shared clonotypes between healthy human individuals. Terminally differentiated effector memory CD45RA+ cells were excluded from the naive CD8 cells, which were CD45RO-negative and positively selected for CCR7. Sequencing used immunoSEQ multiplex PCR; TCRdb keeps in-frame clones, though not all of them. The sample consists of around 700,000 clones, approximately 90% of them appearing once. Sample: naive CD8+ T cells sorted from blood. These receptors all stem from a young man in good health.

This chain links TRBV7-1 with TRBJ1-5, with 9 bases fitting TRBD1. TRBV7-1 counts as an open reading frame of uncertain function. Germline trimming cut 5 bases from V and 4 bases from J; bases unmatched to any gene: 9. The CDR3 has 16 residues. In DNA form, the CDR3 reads TGTGCCAGCAGCCAACGAGGGACAGGGACAAATCAGCCCCAGCATTTT. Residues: CASSQRGTGTNQPQHF.

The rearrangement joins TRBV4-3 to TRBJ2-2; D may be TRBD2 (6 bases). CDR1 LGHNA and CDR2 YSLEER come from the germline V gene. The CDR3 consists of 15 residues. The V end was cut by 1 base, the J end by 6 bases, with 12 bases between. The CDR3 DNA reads TGCGCCAGCAGCCAAGTAACGGGAGAGGCCGGGGAGCTGTTTTTT. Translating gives CASSQVTGEAGELFF.

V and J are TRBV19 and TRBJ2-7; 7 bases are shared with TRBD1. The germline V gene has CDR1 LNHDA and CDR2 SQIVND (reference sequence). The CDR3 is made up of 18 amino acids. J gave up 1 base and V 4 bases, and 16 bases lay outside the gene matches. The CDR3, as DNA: TGTGCCAGTAGTACCTTTTACATGGGACAGACGAAATCCTACGAGCAGTACTTC. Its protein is CASSTFYMGQTKSYEQYF.

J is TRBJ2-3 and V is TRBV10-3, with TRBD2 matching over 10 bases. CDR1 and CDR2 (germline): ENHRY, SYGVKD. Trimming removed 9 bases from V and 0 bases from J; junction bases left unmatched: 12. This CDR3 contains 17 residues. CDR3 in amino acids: CAIGGLAGESSTDTQYF. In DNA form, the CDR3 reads TGTGCCATAGGGGGGCTAGCGGGAGAGAGTAGCACAGATACGCAGTATTTT.

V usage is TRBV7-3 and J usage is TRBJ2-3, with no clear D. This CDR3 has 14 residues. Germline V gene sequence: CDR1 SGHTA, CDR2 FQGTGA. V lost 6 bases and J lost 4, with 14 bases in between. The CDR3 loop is CASSSNLRADTQYF. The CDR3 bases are TGTGCCAGCAGTTCGAACTTAAGAGCAGATACGCAGTATTTT.

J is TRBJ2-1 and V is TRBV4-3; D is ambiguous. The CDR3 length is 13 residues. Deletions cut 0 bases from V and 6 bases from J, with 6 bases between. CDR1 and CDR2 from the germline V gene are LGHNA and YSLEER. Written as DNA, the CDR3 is TGCGCCAGCAGCCAAGAAGGCCTCAATGAGCAGTTCTTC. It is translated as CASSQEGLNEQFF.

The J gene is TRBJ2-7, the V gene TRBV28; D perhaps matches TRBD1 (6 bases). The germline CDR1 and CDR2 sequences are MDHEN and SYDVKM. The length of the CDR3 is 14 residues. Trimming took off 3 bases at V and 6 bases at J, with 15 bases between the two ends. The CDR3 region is CASSLTGIALEQYF. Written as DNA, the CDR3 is TGTGCCAGCAGTTTGACAGGTATAGCCCTCGAGCAGTACTTC.

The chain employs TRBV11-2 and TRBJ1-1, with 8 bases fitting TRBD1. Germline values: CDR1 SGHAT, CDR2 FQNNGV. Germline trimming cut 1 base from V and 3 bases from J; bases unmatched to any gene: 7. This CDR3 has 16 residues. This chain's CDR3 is CASSLVRTGMDTEAFF. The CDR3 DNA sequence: TGTGCCAGCAGCTTAGTTCGGACAGGGATGGACACTGAAGCTTTCTTT.

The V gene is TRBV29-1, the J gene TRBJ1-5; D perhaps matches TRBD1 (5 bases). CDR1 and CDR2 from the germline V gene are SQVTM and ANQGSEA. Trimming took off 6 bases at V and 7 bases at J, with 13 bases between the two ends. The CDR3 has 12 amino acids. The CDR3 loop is CSVLRGDQPQHF. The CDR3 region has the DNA TGCAGCGTACTTAGGGGCGACCAGCCCCAGCATTTT.

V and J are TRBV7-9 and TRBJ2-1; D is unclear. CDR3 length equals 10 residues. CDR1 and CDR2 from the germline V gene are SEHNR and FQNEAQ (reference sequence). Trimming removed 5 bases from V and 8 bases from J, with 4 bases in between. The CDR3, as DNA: TGTGCCAGCAGCGATGATGAGCAGTTCTTC. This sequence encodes CASSDDEQFF. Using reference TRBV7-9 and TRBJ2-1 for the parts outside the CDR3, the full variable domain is DTGVSQNPRHKITKRGQNVTFRCDPISEHNRLYWYRQTLGQGPEFLTYFQNEAQLEKSRLLSDRFSAERPKGSFSTLEIQRTEQGDSAMYLCASSDDEQFFGPGTRLTVL.

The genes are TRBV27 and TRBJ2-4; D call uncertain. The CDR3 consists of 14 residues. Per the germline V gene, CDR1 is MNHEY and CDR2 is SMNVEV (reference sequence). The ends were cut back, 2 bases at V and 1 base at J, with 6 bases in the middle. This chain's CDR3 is CASSLDTAKNIQYF. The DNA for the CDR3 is TGTGCCAGCAGTTTAGACACCGCCAAAAACATTCAGTACTTC.

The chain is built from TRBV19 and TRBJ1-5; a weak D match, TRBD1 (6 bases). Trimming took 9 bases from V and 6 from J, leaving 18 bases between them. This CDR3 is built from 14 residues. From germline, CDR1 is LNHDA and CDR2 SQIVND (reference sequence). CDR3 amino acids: CASRSGTTSQPQHF. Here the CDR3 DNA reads TGTGCCAGCCGATCCGGGACAACAAGTCAGCCCCAGCATTTT.

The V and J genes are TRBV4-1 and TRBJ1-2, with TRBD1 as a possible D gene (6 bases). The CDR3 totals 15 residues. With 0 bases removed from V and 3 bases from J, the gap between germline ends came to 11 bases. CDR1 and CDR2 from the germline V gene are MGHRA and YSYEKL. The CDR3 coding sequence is TGCGCCAGCAGCCAAGAAAGGCAGGGGCACTATGGCTACACCTTC. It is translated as CASSQERQGHYGYTF.

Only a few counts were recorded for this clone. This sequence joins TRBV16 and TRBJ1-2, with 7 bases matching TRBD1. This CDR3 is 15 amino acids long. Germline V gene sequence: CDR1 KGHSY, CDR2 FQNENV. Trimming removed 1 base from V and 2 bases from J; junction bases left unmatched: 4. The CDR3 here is CASSQFQGGNYGYTF. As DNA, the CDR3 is TGTGCCAGCAGCCAATTCCAGGGGGGAAACTATGGCTACACCTTC. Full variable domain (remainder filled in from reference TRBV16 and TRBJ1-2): GEEVAQTPKHLVRGEGQKAKLYCAPIKGHSYVFWYQQVLKNEFKFLISFQNENVFDETGMPKERFSAKCLPNSPCSLEIQATKLEDSAVYFCASSQFQGGNYGYTFGSGTRLTVV.

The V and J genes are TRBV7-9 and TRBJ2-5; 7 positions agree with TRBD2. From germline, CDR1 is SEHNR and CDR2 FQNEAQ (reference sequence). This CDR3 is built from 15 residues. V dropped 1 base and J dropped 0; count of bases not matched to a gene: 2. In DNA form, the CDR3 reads TGTGCCAGCAGCTTAGTTCGGGAGGACCAAGAGACCCAGTACTTC. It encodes CASSLVREDQETQYF.